The present entry profiles one T cell receptor beta chain with its context. Germline V gene sequence: CDR1 MNHNY, CDR2 SVGAGI (reference sequence). This CDR3 spans 14 amino acids. Trimming at V came to 6 bases and at J to 3 bases, leaving 5 bases not matched to a gene. These data originate in a study of T cell clonotyping in hematopoietic cell transplantation. Time point here: recipient sample about 28 days before transplant, after cytoreduction. Clones were sequenced by immunoSEQ multiplex PCR, and TCRdb holds only the in-frame ones, with some missing. The sample shows some 16,000 clones, 93% of them seen only once.

The sequences come from peripheral blood mononuclear cells, collected before stem cell transplant. This receptor was taken from a man aged 18 to 29 with biphenotypic leukemia. Some clones in this sample may be carry-over from other donors' samples. The chain employs TRBV6-6 and TRBJ1-1, with 9 nucleotides matching TRBD1. For the CDR3, the DNA is TGTGCCAGCAGAGGACAGGGGCCGGACACTGAAGCTTTCTTT. Its protein product is CASRGQGPDTEAFF.